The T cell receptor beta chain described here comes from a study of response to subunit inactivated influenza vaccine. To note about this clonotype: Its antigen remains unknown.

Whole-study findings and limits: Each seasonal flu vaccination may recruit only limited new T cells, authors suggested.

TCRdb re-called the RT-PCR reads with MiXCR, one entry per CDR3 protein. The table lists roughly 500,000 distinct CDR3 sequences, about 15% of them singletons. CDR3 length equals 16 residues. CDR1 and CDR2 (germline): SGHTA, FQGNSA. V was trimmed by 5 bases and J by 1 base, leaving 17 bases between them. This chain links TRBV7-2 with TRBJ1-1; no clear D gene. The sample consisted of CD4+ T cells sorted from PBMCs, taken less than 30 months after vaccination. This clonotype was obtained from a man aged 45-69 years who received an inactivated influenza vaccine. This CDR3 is CASSPLAGKPNTEAFF. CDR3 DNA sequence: TGTGCCAGCAGCCCACTAGCAGGAAAACCGAACACTGAAGCTTTCTTT.